Here is one T cell receptor beta chain with its context. What it binds is unknown. The data belong to a study of cytotoxic CD8 clonotypes in ibrutinib-treated CLL. The repertoire was sequenced with immunoSEQ multiplex PCR; TCRdb's copy has only in-frame clones and lacks some. The sample lists roughly 110,000 clones; 45% to 65% were seen once. Study-wide points: Public clonotypes were rare and shrank or held steady on treatment. Sampling times (in sustained-remission versus progressing patients) were not the same.

As input for TCR beta libraries, about 2 micrograms of genomic DNA came from cryopreserved PBMCs. This clonotype was sampled from a human donor with chronic lymphocytic leukemia. Sequencing was performed on PBMCs, taken after 24 months of ibrutinib treatment.

The CDR3 loop reads CASSEETPAGSPLHF. The DNA for the CDR3 is TGTGCCAGCAGTGAAGAGACACCGGCGGGTTCACCCCTCCACTTT. The J gene is TRBJ1-6, the V gene TRBV2; D gene ambiguous. The CDR3 spans 15 residues. Looked up from germline, CDR1 is SNHLY and CDR2 is FYNNEI. Trimming shortened V by 1 base and J by 9 bases, and 13 bases separated the two germline ends.